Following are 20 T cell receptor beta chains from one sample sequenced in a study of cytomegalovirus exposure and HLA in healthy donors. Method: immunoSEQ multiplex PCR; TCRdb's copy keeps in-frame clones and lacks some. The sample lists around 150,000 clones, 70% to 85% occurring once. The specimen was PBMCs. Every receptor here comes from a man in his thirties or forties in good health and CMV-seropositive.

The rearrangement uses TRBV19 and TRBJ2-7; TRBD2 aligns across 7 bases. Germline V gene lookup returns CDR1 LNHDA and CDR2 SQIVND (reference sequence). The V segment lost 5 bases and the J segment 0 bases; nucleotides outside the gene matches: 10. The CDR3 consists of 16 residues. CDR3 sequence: CASSRGLFVSSYEQYF. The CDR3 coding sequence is TGTGCCAGTAGTCGGGGACTATTCGTGAGCTCCTACGAGCAGTACTTC.

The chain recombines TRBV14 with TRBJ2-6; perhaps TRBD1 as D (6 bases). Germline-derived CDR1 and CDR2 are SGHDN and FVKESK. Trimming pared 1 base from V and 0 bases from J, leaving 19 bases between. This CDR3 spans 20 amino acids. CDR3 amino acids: CASSQVRVRYRDSGANVLTF. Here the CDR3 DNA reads TGTGCCAGCAGCCAAGTGCGCGTTCGCTACAGGGACTCTGGGGCCAACGTCCTGACTTTC.

The CDR3 nucleotides read TGTGCCAGCAAATATGGGCGGGAAGAGACCCAGTACTTC. It codes for CASKYGREETQYF. The V and J genes are TRBV2 and TRBJ2-5; D is perhaps TRBD2 (5 bases). Germline V lookup: CDR1 SNHLY, CDR2 FYNNEI. The CDR3 is 13 residues long. The germline V and J ends were trimmed by 7 bases and 3 bases, with 12 bases remaining between them.

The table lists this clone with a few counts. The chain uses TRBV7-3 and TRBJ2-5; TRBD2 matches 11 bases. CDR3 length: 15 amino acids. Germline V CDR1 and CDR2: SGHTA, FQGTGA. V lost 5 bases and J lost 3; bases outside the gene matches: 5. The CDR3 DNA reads TGTGCCAGCAGCAGATTGGGACTAGCGGAAGAGACCCAGTACTTC. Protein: CASSRLGLAEETQYF. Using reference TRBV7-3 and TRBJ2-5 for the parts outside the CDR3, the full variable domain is GAGVSQTPSNKVTEKGKYVELRCDPISGHTALYWYRQSLGQGPEFLIYFQGTGAADDSGLPNDRFFAVRPEGSVSTLKIQRTERGDSAVYLCASSRLGLAEETQYFGPGTRLLVL.

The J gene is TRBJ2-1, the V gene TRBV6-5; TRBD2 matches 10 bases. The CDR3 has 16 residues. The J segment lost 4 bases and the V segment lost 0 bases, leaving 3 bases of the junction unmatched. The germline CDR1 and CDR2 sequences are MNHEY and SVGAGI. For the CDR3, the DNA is TGTGCCAGCAGTTACTCGGCTAGCGGGGGTTACAATGAGCAGTTCTTC. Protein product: CASSYSASGGYNEQFF.

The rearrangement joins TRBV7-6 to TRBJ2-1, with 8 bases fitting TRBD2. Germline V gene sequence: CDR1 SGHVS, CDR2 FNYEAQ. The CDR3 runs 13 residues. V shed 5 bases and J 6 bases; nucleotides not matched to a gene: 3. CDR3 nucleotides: TGTGCCAGCAGCAACCTAGCGGGCAATGAGCAGTTCTTC. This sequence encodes CASSNLAGNEQFF.

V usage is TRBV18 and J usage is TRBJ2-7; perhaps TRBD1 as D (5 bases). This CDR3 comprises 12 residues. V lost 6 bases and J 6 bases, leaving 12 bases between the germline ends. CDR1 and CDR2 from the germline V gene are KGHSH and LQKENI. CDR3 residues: CASSLYRGEQYF. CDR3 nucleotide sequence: TGTGCCAGCTCGCTATATAGGGGCGAGCAGTACTTC. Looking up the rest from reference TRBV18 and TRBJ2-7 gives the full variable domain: NAGVMQNPRHLVRRRGQEARLRCSPMKGHSHVYWYRQLPEEGLKFMVYLQKENIIDESGMPKERFSAEFPKEGPSILRIQQVVRGDSAAYFCASSLYRGEQYFGPGTRLTVT.

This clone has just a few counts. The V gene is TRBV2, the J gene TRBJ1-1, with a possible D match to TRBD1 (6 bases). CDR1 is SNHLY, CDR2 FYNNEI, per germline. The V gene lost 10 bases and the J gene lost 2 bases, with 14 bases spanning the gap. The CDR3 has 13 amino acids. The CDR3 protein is CATGTTLNTEAFF. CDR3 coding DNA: TGTGCCACCGGGACAACTCTTAACACTGAAGCTTTCTTT.

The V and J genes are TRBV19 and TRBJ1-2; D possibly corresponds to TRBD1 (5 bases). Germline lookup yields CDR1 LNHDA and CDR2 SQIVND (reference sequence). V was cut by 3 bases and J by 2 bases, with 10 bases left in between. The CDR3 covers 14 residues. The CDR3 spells CASSMIGGNYGYTF. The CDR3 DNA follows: TGTGCCAGTAGTATGATTGGGGGGAACTATGGCTACACCTTC.

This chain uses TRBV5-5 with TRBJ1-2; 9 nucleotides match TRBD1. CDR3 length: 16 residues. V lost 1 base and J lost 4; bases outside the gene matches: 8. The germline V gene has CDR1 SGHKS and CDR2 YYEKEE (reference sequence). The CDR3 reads CASSLMGQGDSYGYTF. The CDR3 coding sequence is TGTGCCAGCAGCTTGATGGGACAGGGTGATTCCTATGGCTACACCTTC.

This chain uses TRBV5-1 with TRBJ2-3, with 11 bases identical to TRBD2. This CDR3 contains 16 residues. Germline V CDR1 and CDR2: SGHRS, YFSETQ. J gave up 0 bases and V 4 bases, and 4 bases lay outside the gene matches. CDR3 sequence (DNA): TGCGCCAGCAGCCCCGTAGCGGGGGGGAGCACAGATACGCAGTATTTT. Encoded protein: CASSPVAGGSTDTQYF. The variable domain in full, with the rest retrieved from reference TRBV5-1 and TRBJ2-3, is KAGVTQTPRYLIKTRGQQVTLSCSPISGHRSVSWYQQTPGQGLQFLFEYFSETQRNKGNFPGRFSGRQFSNSRSEMNVSTLELGDSALYLCASSPVAGGSTDTQYFGPGTRLTVL.

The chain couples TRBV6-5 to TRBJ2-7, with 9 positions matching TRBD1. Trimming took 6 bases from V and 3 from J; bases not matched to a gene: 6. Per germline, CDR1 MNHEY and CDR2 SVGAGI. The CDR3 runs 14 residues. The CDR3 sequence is CASSQGQGIYEQYF. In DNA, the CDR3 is TGTGCCAGCAGCCAGGGACAGGGAATCTACGAGCAGTACTTC.

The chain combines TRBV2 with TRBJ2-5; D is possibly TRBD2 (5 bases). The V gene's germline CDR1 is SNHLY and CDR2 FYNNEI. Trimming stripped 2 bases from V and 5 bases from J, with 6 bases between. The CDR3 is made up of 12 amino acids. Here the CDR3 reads CASSERGETQYF. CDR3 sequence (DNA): TGTGCCAGCAGTGAACGAGGGGAGACCCAGTACTTC.

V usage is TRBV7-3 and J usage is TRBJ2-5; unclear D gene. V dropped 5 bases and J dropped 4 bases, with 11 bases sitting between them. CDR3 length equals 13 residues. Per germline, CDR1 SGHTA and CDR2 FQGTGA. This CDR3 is CASSAFSGETQYF. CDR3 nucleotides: TGTGCCAGCAGCGCCTTTTCGGGAGAGACCCAGTACTTC. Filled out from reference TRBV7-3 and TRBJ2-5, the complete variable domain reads GAGVSQTPSNKVTEKGKYVELRCDPISGHTALYWYRQSLGQGPEFLIYFQGTGAADDSGLPNDRFFAVRPEGSVSTLKIQRTERGDSAVYLCASSAFSGETQYFGPGTRLLVL.

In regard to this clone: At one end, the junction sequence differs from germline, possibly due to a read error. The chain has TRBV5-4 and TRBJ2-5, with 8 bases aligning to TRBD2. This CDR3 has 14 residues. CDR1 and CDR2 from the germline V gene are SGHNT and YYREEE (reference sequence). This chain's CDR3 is CASSLVSSGSLADF. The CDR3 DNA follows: TGTGCCAGCAGCTTGGTGTCTAGCGGGTCGTTGGCTGACTTC.

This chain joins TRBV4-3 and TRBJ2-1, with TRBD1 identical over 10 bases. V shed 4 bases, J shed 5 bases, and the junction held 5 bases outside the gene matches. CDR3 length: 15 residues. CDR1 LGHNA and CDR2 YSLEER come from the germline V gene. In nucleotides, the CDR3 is TGCGCCAGCAGCCCCGGGACAGGGGAGGACAATGAGCAGTTCTTC. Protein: CASSPGTGEDNEQFF.

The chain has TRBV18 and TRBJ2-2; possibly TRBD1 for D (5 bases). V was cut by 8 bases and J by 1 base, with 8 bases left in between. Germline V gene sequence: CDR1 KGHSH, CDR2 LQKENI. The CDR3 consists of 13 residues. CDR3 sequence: CASMTVNTGELFF. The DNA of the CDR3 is TGTGCCAGCATGACAGTGAACACCGGGGAGCTGTTTTTT.

As DNA, the CDR3 is TGTGCCAGCTCCGGGACTAGCGGCTTCCAAGAGACCCAGTACTTC. Amino acid sequence: CASSGTSGFQETQYF. The chain employs TRBV9 and TRBJ2-5, with 11 bases lining up with TRBD2. CDR1 and CDR2 from the germline V gene are SGDLS and YYNGEE. Trimming cost V 7 bases and J 1 base; bases outside gene matches: 6. There are 15 residues in the CDR3. The variable domain in full, completed from reference TRBV9 and TRBJ2-5, reads DSGVTQTPKHLITATGQRVTLRCSPRSGDLSVYWYQQSLDQGLQFLIQYYNGEERAKGNILERFSAQQFPDLHSELNLSSLELGDSALYFCASSGTSGFQETQYFGPGTRLLVL.

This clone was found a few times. CDR3 sequence: CAISESSRSSGSNEQFF. The CDR3 nucleotides read TGTGCCATCAGTGAGTCAAGTCGGAGTAGCGGGAGCAATGAGCAGTTCTTC. The V call is TRBV10-3, the J call TRBJ2-1, with 9 positions matching TRBD2. CDR1 is ENHRY, CDR2 SYGVKD, per germline. Unmatched junction bases numbered 9, after V lost 0 bases and J lost 6 bases. This CDR3 has 17 amino acids.

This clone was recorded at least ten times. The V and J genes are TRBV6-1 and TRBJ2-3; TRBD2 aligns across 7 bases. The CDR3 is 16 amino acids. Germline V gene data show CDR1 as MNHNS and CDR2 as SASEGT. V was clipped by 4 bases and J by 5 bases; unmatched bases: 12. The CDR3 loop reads CASSAHSGRYKDTQYF. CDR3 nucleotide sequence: TGTGCCAGCAGTGCCCACTCCGGGAGGTATAAAGATACGCAGTATTTT.